The entry that follows covers one T cell receptor (beta chain) sequence. V shed 4 bases and J shed 2 bases, with 7 bases lying between them. Germline V gene sequence: CDR1 SGHKS, CDR2 YYEKEE (reference sequence). CDR3 length equals 13 residues. The sample belongs to a study of cytomegalovirus exposure and HLA in healthy donors. Use of 60 Vbeta and 13 Jbeta primers characterized the PCR. The protocol was immunoSEQ multiplex PCR, while the TCRdb copy is restricted to in-frame clones and leaves out a portion. The data hold some 220,000 clones, with around 78% observed a single time. Sequences were obtained from PBMCs. This TCR was sampled from a boy younger than 18 in good health and CMV-seronegative. The chain has TRBV5-5 and TRBJ1-5, with unresolved D. The CDR3 sequence: CASSVQGNQPQHF. CDR3 sequence (DNA): TGTGCCAGCAGCGTTCAGGGCAATCAGCCCCAGCATTTT.